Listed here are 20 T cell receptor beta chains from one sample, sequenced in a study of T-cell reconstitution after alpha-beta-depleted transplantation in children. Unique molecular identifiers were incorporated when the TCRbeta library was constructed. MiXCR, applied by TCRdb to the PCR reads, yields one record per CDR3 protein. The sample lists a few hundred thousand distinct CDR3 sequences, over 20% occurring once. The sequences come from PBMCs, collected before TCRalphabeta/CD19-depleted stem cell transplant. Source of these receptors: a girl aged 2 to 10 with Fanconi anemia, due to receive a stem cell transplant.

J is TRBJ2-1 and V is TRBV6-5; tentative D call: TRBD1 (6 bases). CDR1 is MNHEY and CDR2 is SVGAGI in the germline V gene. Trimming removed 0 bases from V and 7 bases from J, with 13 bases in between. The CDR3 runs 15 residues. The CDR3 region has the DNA TGTGCCAGCAGTTACTCGGTAACAGGGAGAAATGAGCAGTTCTTC. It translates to CASSYSVTGRNEQFF.

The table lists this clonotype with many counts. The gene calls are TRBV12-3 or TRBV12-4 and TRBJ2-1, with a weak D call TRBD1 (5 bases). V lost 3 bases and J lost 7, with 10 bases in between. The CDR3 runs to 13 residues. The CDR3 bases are TGTGCCAGCAGTTTCGGTCCAGGGAATGAGCAGTTCTTC. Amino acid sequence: CASSFGPGNEQFF.

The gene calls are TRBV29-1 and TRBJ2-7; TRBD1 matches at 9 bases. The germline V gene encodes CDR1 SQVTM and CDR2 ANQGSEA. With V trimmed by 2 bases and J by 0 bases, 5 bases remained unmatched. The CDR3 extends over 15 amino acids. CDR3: CSVESGTGPSYEQYF. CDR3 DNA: TGCAGCGTTGAATCAGGGACAGGGCCCTCCTACGAGCAGTACTTC.

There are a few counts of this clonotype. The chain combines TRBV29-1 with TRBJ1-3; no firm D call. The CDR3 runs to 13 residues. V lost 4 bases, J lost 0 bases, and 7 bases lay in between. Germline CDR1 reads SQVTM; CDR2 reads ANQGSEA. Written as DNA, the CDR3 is TGCAGCGTTGCTTGGAACTCTGGAAACACCATATATTTT. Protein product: CSVAWNSGNTIYF.

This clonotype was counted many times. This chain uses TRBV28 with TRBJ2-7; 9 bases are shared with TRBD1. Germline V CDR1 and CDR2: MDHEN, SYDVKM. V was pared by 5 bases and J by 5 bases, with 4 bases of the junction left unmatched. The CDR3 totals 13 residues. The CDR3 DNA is TGTGCCAGCAGTCCCCGGGACAGGGACGAGCAGTACTTC. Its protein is CASSPRDRDEQYF.

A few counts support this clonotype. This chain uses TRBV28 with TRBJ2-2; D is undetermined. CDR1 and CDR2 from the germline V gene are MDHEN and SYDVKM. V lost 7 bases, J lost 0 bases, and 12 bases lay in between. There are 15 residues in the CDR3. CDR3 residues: CASTIGPSNTGELFF. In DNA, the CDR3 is TGTGCCAGCACCATCGGTCCCTCGAACACCGGGGAGCTGTTTTTT.

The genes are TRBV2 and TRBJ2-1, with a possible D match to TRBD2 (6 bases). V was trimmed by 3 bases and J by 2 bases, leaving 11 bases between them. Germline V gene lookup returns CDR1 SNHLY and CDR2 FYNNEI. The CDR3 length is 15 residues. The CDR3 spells CASSDHGGTYNEQFF. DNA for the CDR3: TGTGCCAGCAGTGACCACGGGGGAACCTACAATGAGCAGTTCTTC. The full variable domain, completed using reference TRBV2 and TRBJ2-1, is EPEVTQTPSHQVTQMGQEVILRCVPISNHLYFYWYRQILGQKVEFLVSFYNNEISEKSEIFDDQFSVERPDGSNFTLKIRSTKLEDSAMYFCASSDHGGTYNEQFFGPGTRLTVL.

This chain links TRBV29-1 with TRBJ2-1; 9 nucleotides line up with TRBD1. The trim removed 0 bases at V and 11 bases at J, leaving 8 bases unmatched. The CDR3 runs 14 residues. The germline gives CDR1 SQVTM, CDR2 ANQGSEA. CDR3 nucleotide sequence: TGCAGCGTTGAAGATAAACAGGGGGCATACCAGCAGTTCTTC. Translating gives CSVEDKQGAYQQFF.

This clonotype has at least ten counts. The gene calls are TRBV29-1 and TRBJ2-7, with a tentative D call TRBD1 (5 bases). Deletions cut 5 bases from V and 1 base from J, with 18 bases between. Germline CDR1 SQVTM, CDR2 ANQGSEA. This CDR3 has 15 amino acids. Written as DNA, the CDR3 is TGCAGCGTTTTGACCCCGGACACGCCTTCCTACGAGCAGTACTTC. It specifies CSVLTPDTPSYEQYF.

The CDR3 reads CSEDAGKNYGYTF. CDR3 sequence (DNA): TGCAGCGAGGATGCAGGGAAGAACTATGGCTACACCTTC. J is TRBJ1-2 and V is TRBV29-1, with TRBD1 as a possible D gene (5 bases). V gave up 7 bases and J gave up 2 bases, with 14 bases separating them. CDR3 size: 13 residues. Germline CDR1 reads SQVTM; CDR2 reads ANQGSEA.

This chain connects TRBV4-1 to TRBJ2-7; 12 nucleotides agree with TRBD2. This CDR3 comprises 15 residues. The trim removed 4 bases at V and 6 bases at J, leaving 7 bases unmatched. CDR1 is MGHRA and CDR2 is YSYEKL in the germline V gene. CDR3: CASSPRLAGAFEQYF. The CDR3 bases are TGCGCCAGCAGCCCCCGACTAGCGGGAGCTTTCGAGCAGTACTTC.

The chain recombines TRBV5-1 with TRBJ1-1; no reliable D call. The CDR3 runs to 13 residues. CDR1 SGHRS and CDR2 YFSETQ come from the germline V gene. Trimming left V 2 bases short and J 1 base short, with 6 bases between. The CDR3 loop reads CASSFKTNTEAFF. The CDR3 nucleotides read TGCGCCAGCAGCTTTAAAACGAACACTGAAGCTTTCTTT.

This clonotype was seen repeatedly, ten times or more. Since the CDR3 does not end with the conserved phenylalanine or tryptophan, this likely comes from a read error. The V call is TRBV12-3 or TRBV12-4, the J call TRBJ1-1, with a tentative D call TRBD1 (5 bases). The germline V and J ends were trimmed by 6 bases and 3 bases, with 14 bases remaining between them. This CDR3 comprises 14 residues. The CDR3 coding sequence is TGTGCCAGCAGCCATGGGGACGTATACACTGAAGCTTTCCTT. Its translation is CASSHGDVYTEAFL.

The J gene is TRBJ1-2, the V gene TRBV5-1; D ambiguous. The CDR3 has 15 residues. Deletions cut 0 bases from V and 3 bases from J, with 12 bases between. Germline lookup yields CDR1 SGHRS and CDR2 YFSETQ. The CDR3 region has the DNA TGCGCCAGCAGCTTGGAGGAATCGGGGTACTATGGCTACACCTTC. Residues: CASSLEESGYYGYTF.

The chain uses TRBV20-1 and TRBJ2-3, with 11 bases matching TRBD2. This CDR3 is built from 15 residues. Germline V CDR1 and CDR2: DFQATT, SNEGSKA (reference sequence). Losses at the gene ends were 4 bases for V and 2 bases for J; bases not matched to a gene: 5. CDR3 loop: CSAKDSGRDTDTQYF. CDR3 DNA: TGCAGTGCTAAAGATAGCGGGAGGGACACAGATACGCAGTATTTT.

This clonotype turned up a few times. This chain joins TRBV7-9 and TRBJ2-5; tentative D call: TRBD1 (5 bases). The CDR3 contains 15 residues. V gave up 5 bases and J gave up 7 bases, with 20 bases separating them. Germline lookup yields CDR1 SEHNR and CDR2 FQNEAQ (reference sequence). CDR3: CASSAQAAQRGTQYF. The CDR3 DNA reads TGTGCCAGCAGCGCCCAGGCAGCTCAAAGGGGGACCCAGTACTTC.

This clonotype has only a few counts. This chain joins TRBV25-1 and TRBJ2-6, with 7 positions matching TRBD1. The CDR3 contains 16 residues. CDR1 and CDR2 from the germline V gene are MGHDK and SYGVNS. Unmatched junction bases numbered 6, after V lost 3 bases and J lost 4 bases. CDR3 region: CASSDLQGMGANVLTF. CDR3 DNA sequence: TGTGCCAGCAGTGATTTACAGGGGATGGGGGCCAACGTCCTGACTTTC.

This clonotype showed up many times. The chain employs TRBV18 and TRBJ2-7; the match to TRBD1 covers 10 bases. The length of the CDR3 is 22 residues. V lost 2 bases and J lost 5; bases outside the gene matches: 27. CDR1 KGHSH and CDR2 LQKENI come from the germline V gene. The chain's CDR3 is CASSPSPQTVLTGQGNLNEQYF. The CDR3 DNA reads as TGTGCCAGCTCACCAAGCCCTCAAACGGTTCTTACGGGACAGGGGAATTTAAACGAGCAGTACTTC.

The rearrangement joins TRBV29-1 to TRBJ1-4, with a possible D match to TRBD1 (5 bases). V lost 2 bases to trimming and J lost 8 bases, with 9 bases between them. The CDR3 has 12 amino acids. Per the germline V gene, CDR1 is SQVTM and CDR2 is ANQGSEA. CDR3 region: CSVERGEEKLFF. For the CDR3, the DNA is TGCAGCGTTGAACGGGGGGAGGAAAAACTGTTTTTT.

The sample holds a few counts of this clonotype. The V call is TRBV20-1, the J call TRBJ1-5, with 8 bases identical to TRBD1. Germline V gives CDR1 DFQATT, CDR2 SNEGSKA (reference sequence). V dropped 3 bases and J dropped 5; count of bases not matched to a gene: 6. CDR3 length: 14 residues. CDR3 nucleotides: TGCAGTGCTAGTAACAGGGGGAGAGATCAGCCCCAGCATTTT. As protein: CSASNRGRDQPQHF.